One and the same sample provided the 21 T cell receptor beta chains below, sequenced in a study of CD8 T cells in ankylosing spondylitis. TCRdb independently ran MiXCR on the 5' RACE reads; one entry per CDR3 protein. Found here are some 240,000 distinct CDR3 sequences, about 18% of them singletons; the top ten hold around 30%. Sequencing was carried out using blood, either unsorted or a sorted T cell fraction (not recorded which). The receptors shown here come from a male donor with ankylosing spondylitis or in good health (not recorded which).

This clonotype was recorded a few times. V gene TRBV15 combines with J gene TRBJ2-5, with D possibly matching TRBD2 (5 bases). CDR3 length equals 14 residues. The germline V and J ends were trimmed by 3 bases and 2 bases, with 10 bases remaining between them. CDR1 LNHNV and CDR2 YYDKDF come from the germline V gene (reference sequence). The CDR3 sequence: CATSRAGKQETQYF. The DNA for the CDR3 is TGTGCCACCAGCAGGGCCGGGAAACAAGAGACCCAGTACTTC.

This clonotype showed up just a few times. V usage is TRBV3-1 and J usage is TRBJ2-1; D is ambiguous. Germline CDR1 is LGHDT and CDR2 is YNNKEL (reference sequence). Trimming took 4 bases from V and 10 from J, leaving 20 bases between them. The CDR3 spans 15 residues. In DNA, the CDR3 is TGTGCCAGCAGCCCCCCTTCGGCAGTCCCGAGGGAGCAGTTCTTC. Protein product: CASSPPSAVPREQFF.

This chain links TRBV20-1 with TRBJ1-1; the D gene is possibly TRBD1 (5 bases). The germline V gene encodes CDR1 DFQATT and CDR2 SNEGSKA (reference sequence). Trimming took 5 bases from V and 6 from J, leaving 16 bases between them. The CDR3 consists of 13 residues. Here the CDR3 reads CSAWLSGQAEAFF. DNA for the CDR3: TGCAGTGCTTGGCTTTCGGGGCAGGCTGAAGCTTTCTTT.

The chain is built from TRBV11-1 and TRBJ2-7, with D perhaps TRBD1 (6 bases). This CDR3 region has 14 residues. Germline assignment: CDR1 SGHAT and CDR2 FQDESV (reference sequence). Trimming cost V 3 bases and J 3 bases, with 12 bases left between them. The chain's CDR3 is CASSFGGQNYEQYF. CDR3 DNA: TGTGCCAGCAGCTTTGGTGGACAGAACTACGAGCAGTACTTC.

Only a few counts were recorded for this clonotype. The V call is TRBV27, the J call TRBJ2-1; 7 bases line up with TRBD1. The CDR3 totals 16 residues. CDR1 MNHEY and CDR2 SMNVEV come from the germline V gene (reference sequence). Losses at the gene ends were 0 bases for V and 5 bases for J; bases not matched to a gene: 7. The CDR3 here is CASSLSATGLDNEQFF. The CDR3 DNA sequence: TGTGCCAGCAGTTTATCGGCGACAGGGCTAGACAATGAGCAGTTCTTC.

The CDR3 coding sequence is TGTGCCAGCAGCGTCGTCAGTACAGCAGAGCAGTTCTTC. It specifies CASSVVSTAEQFF. The chain combines TRBV9 with TRBJ2-1, with D unclear. V was pared by 2 bases and J by 10 bases, with 13 bases between. Germline values: CDR1 SGDLS, CDR2 YYNGEE. CDR3 length equals 13 residues.

The chain uses TRBV7-9 and TRBJ2-1; tentative D call: TRBD2 (5 bases). V lost 1 base and J 5 bases, leaving 9 bases between the germline ends. The CDR3 totals 14 residues. Germline assignment: CDR1 SEHNR and CDR2 FQNEAQ (reference sequence). CDR3 in DNA: TGTGCCAGCAGCTTAGTTGGGAGCCACAATGAGCAGTTCTTC. Its protein product is CASSLVGSHNEQFF.

CDR3 bases: TGCGCCAGCAGCTACCCAGGGGGGACGGACACCGGGGAGCTGTTTTTT. As protein: CASSYPGGTDTGELFF. This chain uses TRBV5-1 with TRBJ2-2; D might be TRBD1 (7 bases). The germline V gene encodes CDR1 SGHRS and CDR2 YFSETQ. The ends were cut back, 3 bases at V and 3 bases at J, with 15 bases in the middle. The length of the CDR3 is 16 residues.

The gene calls are TRBV10-1 and TRBJ2-5; tentative D call: TRBD1 (5 bases). Germline loops: CDR1 WNHNN, CDR2 SYGVQD (reference sequence). The CDR3 contains 14 residues. Deletions cut 3 bases from V and 5 bases from J, with 13 bases between. The CDR3 loop is CASSDRVPRETQYF. CDR3 sequence (DNA): TGCGCCAGCAGTGACAGGGTTCCGCGGGAGACCCAGTACTTC.

This clonotype was detected a few times. The CDR3 here is CASSYDNSYEQYF. CDR3 nucleotide sequence: TGCGCCAGCAGCTACGACAACTCCTACGAGCAGTACTTC. The J gene is TRBJ2-7, the V gene TRBV5-1; D uncertain. This CDR3 region has 13 residues. Germline CDR1 and CDR2: SGHRS and YFSETQ. V was pared by 3 bases and J by 0 bases, with 7 bases between.

At least ten counts were recorded for this clonotype. The CDR3 bases are TGTGCCAGCAGCTTGTCTGGGACAGGTCCCTACGAGCAGTACTTC. This gives the protein CASSLSGTGPYEQYF. The chain combines TRBV5-5 with TRBJ2-7; 8 bases match TRBD1. Germline assignment: CDR1 SGHKS and CDR2 YYEKEE (reference sequence). J gave up 2 bases and V 1 base, and 5 bases lay outside the gene matches. CDR3 length: 15 residues.

This clonotype was seen a handful of times. CDR3 region: CSVELGRRADTQYF. In nucleotides, the CDR3 is TGCAGCGTTGAGCTGGGCAGGCGGGCAGATACGCAGTATTTT. V and J are TRBV29-1 and TRBJ2-3, with D maybe TRBD2 (5 bases). V was cut by 3 bases and J by 4 bases, with 14 bases left in between. The CDR3 runs 14 residues. CDR1 SQVTM and CDR2 ANQGSEA come from the germline V gene.

This chain connects TRBV7-2 to TRBJ1-2; 7 bases match TRBD1. Germline CDR1 reads SGHTA; CDR2 reads FQGNSA. V gave up 3 bases and J gave up 5 bases; unmatched junction bases: 6. This CDR3 spans 14 amino acids. The CDR3 nucleotides read TGTGCCAGCAGCTTCCCACAGGGGTATTATGGCTACACCTTC. It translates to CASSFPQGYYGYTF.

Ten or more counts support this clonotype. The chain employs TRBV7-2 and TRBJ2-7, with 8 positions matching TRBD1. The CDR3 has 15 residues. The germline gives CDR1 SGHTA, CDR2 FQGNSA. The V and J ends lost 6 bases and 2 bases, in that order; junction bases with no gene match: 9. CDR3 protein: CASSLGWGQAYEQYF. The DNA for the CDR3 is TGTGCCAGCAGTTTGGGATGGGGACAGGCCTACGAGCAGTACTTC. Using reference TRBV7-2 and TRBJ2-7 for the parts outside the CDR3, the full variable domain is GAGVSQSPSNKVTEKGKDVELRCDPISGHTALYWYRQSLGQGLEFLIYFQGNSAPDKSGLPSDRFSAERTGGSVSTLTIQRTQQEDSAVYLCASSLGWGQAYEQYFGPGTRLTVT.

The table lists this clonotype with a few counts. The genes are TRBV6-2 or TRBV6-3 and TRBJ2-3; TRBD2 matches at 8 bases. The CDR3 is 16 residues long. Germline loops: CDR1 MNHEY, CDR2 SVGEGT. Trimming cost V 6 bases and J 5 bases; bases outside gene matches: 13. CDR3 protein: CASRPLREGGKDTQYF. The CDR3 nucleotides are TGTGCCAGCAGACCCCTCCGGGAGGGCGGTAAAGATACGCAGTATTTT.

Many counts were recorded for this clonotype. The gene calls are TRBV4-1 and TRBJ2-3; TRBD2 matches 7 bases. Germline V gene lookup returns CDR1 MGHRA and CDR2 YSYEKL. Trimming cost V 2 bases and J 0 bases; bases outside gene matches: 5. CDR3 length: 16 residues. The CDR3, as DNA: TGCGCCAGCAGCCAACGGACTAGTTCTAGCACAGATACGCAGTATTTT. Its translation: CASSQRTSSSTDTQYF.

This clonotype came up a few times. CDR3 protein: CSVNSGGISYNEQFF. The CDR3, as DNA: TGCAGCGTTAATAGCGGAGGGATTTCCTACAATGAGCAGTTCTTC. V is TRBV29-1 and J is TRBJ2-1, with D perhaps TRBD2 (6 bases). Germline V lookup: CDR1 SQVTM, CDR2 ANQGSEA. V was shortened by 5 bases and J by 1 base, with 15 bases between the two germline ends. The length of the CDR3 is 15 residues.

This clonotype was counted a few times. The genes are TRBV29-1 and TRBJ2-5, with 8 bases fitting TRBD1. The V segment lost 5 bases and the J segment 2 bases; nucleotides outside the gene matches: 13. The CDR3 has 16 residues. Germline CDR1 SQVTM, CDR2 ANQGSEA. The DNA for the CDR3 is TGCAGCGTTTTATTTCCGGGACAGGTCACGCAAGAGACCCAGTACTTC. It translates to CSVLFPGQVTQETQYF.

The rearrangement joins TRBV6-2 or TRBV6-3 to TRBJ2-1; 12 bases agree with TRBD2. Germline lookup yields CDR1 MNHEY and CDR2 SVGEGT. The V and J ends lost 4 bases and 0 bases, in that order; junction bases with no gene match: 7. The CDR3 covers 18 residues. CDR3 DNA: TGTGCCAGCAGTTGGACTAGCGGGGCGACGAGCTCCTACAATGAGCAGTTCTTC. Translated: CASSWTSGATSSYNEQFF.

V gene TRBV12-3 or TRBV12-4 combines with J gene TRBJ2-7; perhaps TRBD1 as D (5 bases). This CDR3 is built from 13 residues. Deletions cut 3 bases from V and 5 bases from J, with 11 bases between. This CDR3 reads CASSFTIRDEQYF. The CDR3 DNA reads as TGTGCCAGCAGTTTTACGATCAGGGACGAGCAGTACTTC.

This clonotype was seen only a few times. This chain links TRBV6-2 or TRBV6-3 with TRBJ2-1; no clear D gene. The ends were cut back, 2 bases at V and 5 bases at J, with 13 bases in the middle. This CDR3 region has 15 residues. Germline V lookup: CDR1 MNHEY, CDR2 SVGEGT. The CDR3 sequence is CASSYPYRTDNEQFF. Here the CDR3 DNA reads TGTGCCAGCAGTTACCCTTATAGGACCGACAATGAGCAGTTCTTC.